This entry is about one TCR beta chain. The source of the sample is a study of shared T cell receptors in the human thymus. The V and J ends lost 6 bases and 4 bases, in that order; junction bases with no gene match: 1. CDR1 MNHNS and CDR2 SASEGT come from the germline V gene. CDR3 length: 12 residues. The assay was immunoSEQ multiplex PCR, and TCRdb's table has in-frame clones only and misses some. Of about 660,000 clones detected, roughly 88% appear once; the ten largest clones hold about 0.01%. This sample also appeared in a second study, on human thymus T cells. That source notes: Donor material was obtained from healthy Finnish infants undergoing corrective surgery for congenital heart defects.

The J gene is TRBJ2-3, the V gene TRBV6-1, with 7 nucleotides matching TRBD2. This clonotype was sampled from a boy under two years old with a congenital heart defect. The sequenced sample consisted of thymocytes. The DNA for the CDR3 is TGTGCCAGCAGGGGGGGGGCAGATACGCAGTATTTT. This sequence encodes CASRGGADTQYF.